This T cell receptor (beta chain) was captured in a study of T cells in Graves' hyperthyroidism and ophthalmopathy. The study, taken as a whole, reports: Patients with ophthalmopathy were separated from those with stable hyperthyroidism by a 13 V-J model.

RNA transcripts yielded amplified TCR beta CDR3 regions. An initial round of RT-PCR targeting the TCR CDR3 relied on the HTBI primer set. TCRdb redid the calling of the multiplex PCR reads with MiXCR, one entry per CDR3 protein. Here the sample spans roughly 740,000 distinct CDR3 sequences, around 15% being singletons. This clonotype showed up just a few times. Its antigen is currently unknown. This TCR was sampled from a man between 18 and 29 years old with Graves' hyperthyroidism. Sequenced sample: blood.

CDR3 amino acids: CASSLGTVGNTIYF. The CDR3 DNA reads TGTGCCAGCAGCTTAGGCACAGTTGGAAACACCATATATTTT. V usage is TRBV13 and J usage is TRBJ1-3; D gene ambiguous. V was clipped by 0 bases and J by 3 bases, with 6 bases between them. The CDR3 sequence is 14 residues long. CDR1 is PRHDT, CDR2 FYEKMQ, per germline (reference sequence).